This entry describes one T cell receptor beta chain. Antigen unknown. The read finishes 3 residues shy of the CDR3 end, and the germline J gene is used to complete it. Repertoires were generated with immunoSEQ multiplex PCR, while TCRdb's copy carries only in-frame clones and drops some. The listing records 13,000 or so clones. The record originates from a study of T cells in women clearing cervical HPV infection. Study-wide background: Case blood was drawn when the lesion was first found; control blood after infection became undetectable.

Germline V gene lookup returns CDR1 SGHRS and CDR2 YFSETQ. This CDR3 spans 12 amino acids. Study-wide findings and caveats: TRBV6-7 abundance was lower in cases than controls (roughly 0.11% versus 0.16%).

Source material: blood buffy coat. The receptor was derived from a woman between 18 and 69 years old with a cervical HPV16 infection that either progressed to CIN3+ or cleared (not recorded which). The chain recombines TRBV5-1 with TRBJ1-2; 8 positions match TRBD1. CDR3 sequence reads: CASSATGDDYTF. The covered CDR3 bases are TGCGCCAGCAGCGCGACAGGGGACGAC.